These 15 T cell receptor beta chains were all obtained from the same sample, sequenced in a study of tumor and adjacent non-tumor tissue in lung cancer. RNA was extracted from bulk tissue without any cell sorting. A modified ARM-PCR protocol with three rounds of nested PCR amplified TCRbeta. A single record per CDR3 protein comes from TCRdb applying MiXCR to the multiplex PCR reads. Of 200,000 to 250,000 distinct CDR3 sequences in the sample, 71% were seen once. The sample consisted of lung tumor tissue. Source of these receptors: a man aged 55-75 years with non-small cell lung cancer.

Points on this clonotype: Given the absence of the conserved phenylalanine or tryptophan at the CDR3 end, a read error is likely. No DNA is shown, since the ends of the CDR3 on it are uncertain; the CDR3 is the one TCRdb lists. The CDR3 sequence: CSARDNRSATGLKYL. The chain recombines TRBV20-1 with TRBJ2-5; the D call TRBD1 from the table was never checked on the DNA. The germline V gene encodes CDR1 DFQATT and CDR2 SNEGSKA (reference sequence). The CDR3 sequence runs 15 residues, both termini included.

At least ten counts were recorded for this clonotype. The gene calls are TRBV20-1 and TRBJ2-7; 12 bases line up with TRBD1. J lost 6 bases, V lost 3 bases, and 6 bases had no gene match. CDR1 is DFQATT, CDR2 SNEGSKA, per germline (reference sequence). The CDR3 has 14 residues. In DNA form, the CDR3 reads TGCAGTGCTAGTCCGGGACAGGGGGCCTTCGAGCAGTACTTC. This codes for CSASPGQGAFEQYF.

The table lists this clonotype with a count of one. At one of its ends the junction is not consistent with the germline gene, which may arise from a read error. The rearrangement uses TRBV12-3 or TRBV12-4 and TRBJ2-2; D possibly corresponds to TRBD2 (5 bases). The CDR3 spans 13 residues. This CDR3 reads CASSFRNTGKLFF. Here the CDR3 DNA reads TGTGCCAGCAGTTTCAGGAACACCGGGAAGCTGTTTTTT.

A note on this clonotype: This may stem from a read error, because a much larger clone lies one nucleotide away. The rearrangement joins TRBV7-3 to TRBJ2-3, with 9 positions matching TRBD2. CDR3 length: 14 amino acids. CDR1 and CDR2 from the germline V gene are SGHTA and FQGTGA. As DNA, the CDR3 is TGTGCCAGCAGCTACGGGACTAGCCAAGATACGCAGTGTTTT. This translates into CASSYGTSQDTQCF.

This chain uses TRBV12-3 or TRBV12-4 with TRBJ2-5; weak D call: TRBD1 (8 bases). Trimming stripped 7 bases from V and 5 bases from J, with 26 bases between. The CDR3 is 17 amino acids. Written as DNA, the CDR3 is TGTGCCAGCATTGAGACTAGCCAGGGGGCGATAGGGGAGACCCAGTACTTC. Translating gives CASIETSQGAIGETQYF.

A word on this clonotype: Because the CDR3 is missing its conserved closing phenylalanine or tryptophan, this is likely a read error. This chain uses TRBV20-1 with TRBJ2-1, with TRBD2 matching 12 bases. CDR1 is DFQATT, CDR2 SNEGSKA, per germline (reference sequence). This CDR3 comprises 14 residues. CDR3 in DNA: TGCAGCGTGCCTACTAGCGGGAGGTACAATGAGCAGTTCCTC. It encodes CSVPTSGRYNEQFL.

There are many counts of this clonotype. The J gene is TRBJ2-2, the V gene TRBV11-2, with TRBD2 matching over 11 bases. The CDR3 consists of 15 residues. Trimming at V came to 5 bases and at J to 13 bases, leaving 12 bases not matched to a gene. The V gene's germline CDR1 is SGHAT and CDR2 FQNNGV. The CDR3 sequence is CASSQLAGARVGLFF. The CDR3 DNA sequence: TGTGCCAGCAGCCAACTAGCGGGGGCCAGGGTTGGGCTGTTTTTT.

This clonotype was detected only a few times. This chain connects TRBV6-5 to TRBJ1-2; possible D gene TRBD1, 6 bases. The CDR3 runs to 13 residues. V was clipped by 11 bases and J by 4 bases, with 17 bases between them. Germline CDR1 reads MNHEY; CDR2 reads SVGAGI. DNA of the CDR3: TGTGCCGGGGGCGGCGGGGTCCCCTATGGCTACACCTTC. This codes for CAGGGGVPYGYTF.

Worth noting for this clonotype: Since a much larger clone is just one base distant, this may be a read error. The chain recombines TRBV4-3 with TRBJ1-1; a weak D match, TRBD1 (5 bases). Trimming shortened V by 2 bases and J by 1 base, and 14 bases separated the two germline ends. The length of the CDR3 is 16 residues. Germline lookup yields CDR1 LGHNA and CDR2 YSLEER. Written as DNA, the CDR3 is TGCGCCAGCAGCCAAAACCCCCAGGGAACGAACACTGAAGCTTTCTTT. This codes for CASSQNPQGTNTEAFF.

The V call is TRBV20-1, the J call TRBJ1-2; TRBD1 matches at 8 bases. CDR3 size: 15 residues. Per germline, CDR1 DFQATT and CDR2 SNEGSKA (reference sequence). This chain's CDR3 is CNGRKTGVDLDGYTF. The CDR3 DNA reads as TGCAATGGTAGGAAGACAGGGGTGGATCTTGATGGCTACACCTTC.

For this clonotype: A much larger clone is a single base away; this may be a read error. No conserved phenylalanine or tryptophan ends this CDR3, so it is likely a read error. This chain uses TRBV7-9 with TRBJ2-5, with 7 bases that match TRBD2. Trimming took 2 bases from V and 5 from J; bases not matched to a gene: 5. Germline CDR1 reads SEHNR; CDR2 reads FQNEAQ (reference sequence). This CDR3 contains 14 residues. In DNA, the CDR3 is TGTGCCAGCAGCTTAACGGGAGCGGGGGAGACCCAGTACCTC. Translated, it gives CASSLTGAGETQYL.

On this clonotype itself: At one boundary the junction diverges from the germline segment, which might be a read error. V gene TRBV20-1 combines with J gene TRBJ2-3, with 10 bases aligning to TRBD2. Germline V gene lookup returns CDR1 DFQATT and CDR2 SNEGSKA (reference sequence). The CDR3 totals 10 residues. The CDR3 region has the DNA TGCAGTGCTCGAGCGGGAGGGTCAGGTTTT. Its protein is CSARAGGSGF.

Remarks on this clonotype: This may be a read error, as it is one base from a much larger clone. The J gene is TRBJ2-5, the V gene TRBV12-3 or TRBV12-4; no firm D call. The CDR3 is made up of 15 amino acids. CDR3 in DNA: TGTGCCAGCAGTTTAGGGGCGCTGGCCCAAGAGGCCCAGTACTTC. Amino acid sequence: CASSLGALAQEAQYF.

This chain connects TRBV6-2 or TRBV6-3 to TRBJ1-2, with TRBD1 matching over 7 bases. Germline lookup yields CDR1 MNHEY and CDR2 SVGEGT. The ends lost 2 bases at V and 5 bases at J; junction bases unmatched: 11. The CDR3 contains 16 residues. CDR3 nucleotide sequence: TGTGCCAGCAGTTACCGTAGGATAGGGGGCGGATATGGCTACACCTTC. It translates to CASSYRRIGGGYGYTF.

A note on this clonotype: Given a much more abundant clone one base away, this may be a read error. The gene calls are TRBV20-1 and TRBJ2-2, with TRBD2 matching over 11 bases. CDR1 is DFQATT and CDR2 is SNEGSKA in the germline V gene (reference sequence). The length of the CDR3 is 16 residues. The CDR3 nucleotides are TGCTGTGCTAGGTTAGCGGGAGGGCCGGACACCGGGGAGCTGTTTTTT. It codes for CCARLAGGPDTGELFF.